This TCR beta chain was captured in a study of neoadjuvant anti-PD-1 for oral cavity cancer (dated by TCRdb to the early 2020s). Regarding the study in general: Patients mostly received three to four biweekly doses of nivolumab at 3 mg/kg before curative-intent surgical resection. Responders were defined as patients with complete response, partial response or stable disease by RECIST 1.1; non-responders were defined as patients with progression. Patients without progression received a fourth nivolumab dose around day 43 and underwent definitive surgical resection on days 50-56. An approximately 32% response rate was observed in the parent correlative cohort, in which around 12 patients were included.

The germline V gene specifies SGHTA as CDR1 and FQGNSA as CDR2. V trim: 5 bases; J trim: 5 bases; unmatched bases: 9. From its cysteine to its phenylalanine, the CDR3 spans 15 amino acids. Just CDR3 DNA is preserved here, 45 bases in frame from base 1. The sample's time point label, decoded: before neoadjuvant nivolumab. None of the patients had received prior systemic or radiation treatment, and all were newly diagnosed with stage II-IVA oral cavity squamous cell carcinoma. The cohort consisted of patients with HPV-negative, locally advanced oral cavity squamous cell carcinoma. Peripheral blood mononuclear cells were analyzed directly, without maintenance or expansion in culture. The samples were drawn from a longitudinal correlative study tied to a single-arm phase II trial testing neoadjuvant nivolumab in oral cavity squamous cell carcinoma. Genomic DNA-based TCRbeta sequencing was performed on subject-matched pre- and post-treatment PBMCs and tumors from three responders and three non-responders. Peripheral blood mononuclear cells were collected before nivolumab treatment and again after treatment, at the time of surgery. Genomic DNA was isolated from PBMCs using the Maxwell RSC DNA from Cells kit.

For deep sequencing, each PBMC sample was run in six replicates, with libraries mostly built from 400 to 550 ng of input genomic DNA. Following the manufacturer's instructions, the team built TCRbeta libraries using the immunoSEQ hsTCRbeta kit. The completed libraries were mixed into a single pool at 3 nM, then sequenced with an Illumina NovaSeq 6000 S4 flow cell. The authors processed their data as follows. The immunoSEQ Analyzer was used for raw data preprocessing and quality control. The analysis was limited to productive rearrangements, and each clonotype was defined by a unique CDR3 amino acid sequence. Repertoire clonality was estimated as the Gini-Simpson index, which was computed with the R package tcR. Student's t test was used to compare Gini indices, while Pearson correlation assessed associations with tumor size change. TCRdb took this table from immuneACCESS and kept in-frame rearrangements with V and J called. Such tables lack part of the clones; where checked against another copy, unresolved V genes explain under half of the gap, and the rest is unexplained. V, J and clone size were drawn from that table, and D and trimming were deduced from the DNA. The sample contains roughly 15,000 clones, 60% to 80% of them found a single time. Roughly 2.3% of the sample is held by the ten biggest clonotypes.

This clone was seen only a few times. Its antigen is unknown. Qualities for individual bases were not recorded, and no much larger clone is one base off. The paper as a whole reports these results and caveats: After neoadjuvant nivolumab, significantly higher T cell clonality (Gini index) was found within PBMCs in non-responders than in responders. A higher pretreatment blood Treg/Th17 ratio correlated with both higher pretreatment blood TCRbeta clonality and lower post-treatment tumor TCRbeta clonality. The TCR analyses had only three patients in each response group, and the authors called for validation in larger cohorts.

Sequencing was performed on PBMCs, taken before nivolumab (anti-PD-1) treatment. The TCR sequence derives from a person aged 35 to 85 with oral cavity squamous cell carcinoma. Recombination linked TRBV7-2 to TRBJ2-1, with 7 bases matching TRBD2. The nucleotides read TGTGCCAGCAGCCGGTTCCGGGGGGAACACAATGAGCAGTTCTTC. Translated, this is CASSRFRGEHNEQFF.